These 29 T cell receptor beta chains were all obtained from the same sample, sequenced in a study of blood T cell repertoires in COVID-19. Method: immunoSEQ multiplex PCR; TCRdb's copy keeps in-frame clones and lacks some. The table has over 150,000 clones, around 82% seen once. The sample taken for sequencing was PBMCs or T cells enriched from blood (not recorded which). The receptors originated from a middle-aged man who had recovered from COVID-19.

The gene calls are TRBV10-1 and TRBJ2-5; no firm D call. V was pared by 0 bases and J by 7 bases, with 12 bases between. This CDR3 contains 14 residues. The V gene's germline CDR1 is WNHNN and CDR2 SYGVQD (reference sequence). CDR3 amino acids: CASSESGELWTQYF. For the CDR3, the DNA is TGCGCCAGCAGTGAGTCAGGAGAGCTTTGGACCCAGTACTTC.

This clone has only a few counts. The CDR3 loop reads CASSKEGAQPQHF. In nucleotides, the CDR3 is TGTGCCAGCAGCAAAGAGGGAGCTCAGCCCCAGCATTTT. The chain uses TRBV7-9 and TRBJ1-5, with D unclear. Germline CDR1 is SEHNR and CDR2 is FQNEAQ (reference sequence). Trimming removed 5 bases from V and 6 bases from J, with 11 bases in between. The CDR3 covers 13 residues.

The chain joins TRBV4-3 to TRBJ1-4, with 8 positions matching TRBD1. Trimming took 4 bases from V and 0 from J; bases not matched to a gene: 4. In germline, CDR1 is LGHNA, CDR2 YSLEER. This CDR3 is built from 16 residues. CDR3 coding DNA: TGCGCCAGCAGCCGGTCGACAGGGGCAACTAATGAAAAACTGTTTTTT. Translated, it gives CASSRSTGATNEKLFF.

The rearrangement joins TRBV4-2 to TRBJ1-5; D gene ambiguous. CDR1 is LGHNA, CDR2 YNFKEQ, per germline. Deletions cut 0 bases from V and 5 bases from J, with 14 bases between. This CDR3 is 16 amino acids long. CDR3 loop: CASSQEGRAAYQPQHF. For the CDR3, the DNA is TGTGCCAGCAGCCAAGAGGGCCGTGCAGCATATCAGCCCCAGCATTTT.

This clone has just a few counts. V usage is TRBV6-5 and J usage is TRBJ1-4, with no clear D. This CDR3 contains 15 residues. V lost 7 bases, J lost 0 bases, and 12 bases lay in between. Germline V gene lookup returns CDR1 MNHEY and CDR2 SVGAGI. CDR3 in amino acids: CASTRYGATNEKLFF. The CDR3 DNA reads TGTGCCAGCACTCGTTACGGTGCAACTAATGAAAAACTGTTTTTT.

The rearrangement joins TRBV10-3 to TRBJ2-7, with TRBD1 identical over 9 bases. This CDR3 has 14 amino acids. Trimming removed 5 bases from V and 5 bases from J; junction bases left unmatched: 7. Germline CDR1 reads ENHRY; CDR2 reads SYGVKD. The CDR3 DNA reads TGTGCCATCAGTTCTGGACAGGGGATGGACGAGCAGTACGTC. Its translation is CAISSGQGMDEQYV.

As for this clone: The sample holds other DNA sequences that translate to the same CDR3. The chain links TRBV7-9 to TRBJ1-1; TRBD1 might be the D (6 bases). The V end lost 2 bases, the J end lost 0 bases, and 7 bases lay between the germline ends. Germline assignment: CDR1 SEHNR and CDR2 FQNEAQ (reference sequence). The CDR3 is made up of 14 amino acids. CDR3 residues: CASSLTGMNTEAFF. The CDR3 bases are TGTGCCAGCAGCTTAACAGGGATGAACACTGAAGCTTTCTTT.

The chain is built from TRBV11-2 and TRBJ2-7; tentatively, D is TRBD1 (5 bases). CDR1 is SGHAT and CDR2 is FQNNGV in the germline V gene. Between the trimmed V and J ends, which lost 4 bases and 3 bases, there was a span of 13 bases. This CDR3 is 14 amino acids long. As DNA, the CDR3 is TGTGCCAGCAGCTCTACAGGCGTCGGCTACGAGCAGTACTTC. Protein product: CASSSTGVGYEQYF. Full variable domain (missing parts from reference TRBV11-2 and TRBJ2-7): EAGVAQSPRYKIIEKRQSVAFWCNPISGHATLYWYQQILGQGPKLLIQFQNNGVVDDSQLPKDRFSAERLKGVDSTLKIQPAKLEDSAVYLCASSSTGVGYEQYFGPGTRLTVT.

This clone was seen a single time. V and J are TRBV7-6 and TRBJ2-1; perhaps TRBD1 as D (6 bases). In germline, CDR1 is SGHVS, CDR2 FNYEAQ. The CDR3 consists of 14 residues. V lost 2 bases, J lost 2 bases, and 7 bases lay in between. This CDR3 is CASSLQGTYNEQFF. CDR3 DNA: TGTGCCAGCAGCTTACAGGGGACCTACAATGAGCAGTTCTTC.

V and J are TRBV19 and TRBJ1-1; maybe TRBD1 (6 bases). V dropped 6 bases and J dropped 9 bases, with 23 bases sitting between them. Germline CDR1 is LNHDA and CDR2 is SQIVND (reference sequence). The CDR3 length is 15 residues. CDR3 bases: TGTGCCAGTAGACAAACAGGGTCCGGAGTTGCTCAAGCTTTCTTT. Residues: CASRQTGSGVAQAFF.

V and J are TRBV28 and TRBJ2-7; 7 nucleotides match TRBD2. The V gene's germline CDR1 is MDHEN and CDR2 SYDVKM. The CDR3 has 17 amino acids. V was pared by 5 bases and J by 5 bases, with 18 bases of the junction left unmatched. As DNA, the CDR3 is TGTGCCAGCAGTCTACCGTCGGGGGGTTCATGGGGAGACGAGCAGTACTTC. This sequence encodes CASSLPSGGSWGDEQYF.

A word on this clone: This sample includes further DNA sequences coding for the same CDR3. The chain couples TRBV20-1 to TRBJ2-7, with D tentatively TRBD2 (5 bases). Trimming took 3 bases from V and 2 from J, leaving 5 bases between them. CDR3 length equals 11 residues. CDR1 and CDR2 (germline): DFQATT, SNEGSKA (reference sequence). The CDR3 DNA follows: TGCAGTGCTAGCGGGGCCTACGAGCAGTACTTC. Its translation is CSASGAYEQYF.

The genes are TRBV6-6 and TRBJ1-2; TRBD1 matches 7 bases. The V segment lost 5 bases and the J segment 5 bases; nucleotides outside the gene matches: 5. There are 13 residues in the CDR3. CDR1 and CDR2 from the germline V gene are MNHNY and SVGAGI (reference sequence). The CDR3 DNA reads TGTGCCAGCAGTATGGACAGGCAGTATGGCTACACCTTC. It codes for CASSMDRQYGYTF.

Written as DNA, the CDR3 is TGTGCCAGTAGTATTTGGGCGGACAACTCTGGAAACACCATATATTTT. This sequence encodes CASSIWADNSGNTIYF. The chain links TRBV19 to TRBJ1-3, with TRBD1 as a possible D gene (5 bases). Germline V gene data show CDR1 as LNHDA and CDR2 as SQIVND (reference sequence). CDR3 length equals 16 residues. Trimming cost V 3 bases and J 0 bases, with 12 bases left between them.

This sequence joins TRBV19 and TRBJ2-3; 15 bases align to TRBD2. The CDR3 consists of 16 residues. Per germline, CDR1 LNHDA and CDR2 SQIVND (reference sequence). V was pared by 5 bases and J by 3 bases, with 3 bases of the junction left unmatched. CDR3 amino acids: CASSPGTSGRTDTQYF. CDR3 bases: TGTGCCAGTAGTCCTGGGACTAGCGGGAGGACAGATACGCAGTATTTT.

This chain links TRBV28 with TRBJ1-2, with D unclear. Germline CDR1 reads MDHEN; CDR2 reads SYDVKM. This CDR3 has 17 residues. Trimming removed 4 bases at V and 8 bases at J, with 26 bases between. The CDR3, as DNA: TGTGCCAGCAGTTCACTCCTACTTCAGACGGGGATGGGGGGCTACACCTTC. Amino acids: CASSSLLLQTGMGGYTF.

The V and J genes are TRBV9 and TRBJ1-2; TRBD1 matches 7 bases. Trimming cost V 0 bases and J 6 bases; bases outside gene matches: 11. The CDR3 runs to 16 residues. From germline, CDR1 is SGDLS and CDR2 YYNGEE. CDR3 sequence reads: CASSVGAVGGEDGYTF. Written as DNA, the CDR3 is TGTGCCAGCAGCGTAGGAGCAGTAGGGGGCGAGGATGGCTACACCTTC.

CDR3 in amino acids: CASSEEVGKEQFF. The CDR3 DNA reads as TGTGCCAGCAGTGAAGAGGTCGGGAAAGAGCAGTTCTTC. The V and J genes are TRBV2 and TRBJ2-1; tentative D call: TRBD2 (5 bases). Trimming pared 1 base from V and 10 bases from J, leaving 11 bases between. Germline CDR1 reads SNHLY; CDR2 reads FYNNEI. The CDR3 spans 13 residues.

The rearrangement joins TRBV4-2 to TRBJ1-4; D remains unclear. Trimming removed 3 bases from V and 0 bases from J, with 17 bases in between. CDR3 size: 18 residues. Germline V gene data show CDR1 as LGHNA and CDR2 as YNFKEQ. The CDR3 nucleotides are TGTGCCAGCAGCCAGGCTGGCAGGCGAGATGCAACTAATGAAAAACTGTTTTTT. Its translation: CASSQAGRRDATNEKLFF.

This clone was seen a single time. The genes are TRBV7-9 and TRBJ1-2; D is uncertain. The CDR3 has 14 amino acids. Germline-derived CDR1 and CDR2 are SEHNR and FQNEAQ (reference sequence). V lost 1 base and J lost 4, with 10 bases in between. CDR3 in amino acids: CASSLDWAAYGYTF. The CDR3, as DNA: TGTGCCAGCAGCTTAGATTGGGCAGCCTATGGCTACACCTTC.

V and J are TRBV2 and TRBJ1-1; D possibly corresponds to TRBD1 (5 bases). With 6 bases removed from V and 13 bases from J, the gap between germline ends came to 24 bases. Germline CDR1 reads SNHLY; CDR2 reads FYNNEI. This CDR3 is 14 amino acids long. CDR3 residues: CASRPTPGLDPYFF. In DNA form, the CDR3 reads TGTGCCAGCAGACCAACCCCAGGGTTAGACCCTTATTTCTTT.

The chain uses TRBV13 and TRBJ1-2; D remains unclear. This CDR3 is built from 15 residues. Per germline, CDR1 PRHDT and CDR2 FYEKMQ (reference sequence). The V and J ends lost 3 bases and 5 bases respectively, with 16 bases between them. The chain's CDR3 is CASSFVAGEGYGYTF. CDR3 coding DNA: TGTGCCAGCAGCTTTGTGGCTGGAGAGGGATATGGCTACACCTTC.

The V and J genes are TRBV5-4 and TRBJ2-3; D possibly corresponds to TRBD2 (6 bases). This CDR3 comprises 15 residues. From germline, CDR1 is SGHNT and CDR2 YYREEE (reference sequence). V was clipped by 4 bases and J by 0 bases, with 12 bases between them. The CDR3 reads CASSLGGASTDTQYF. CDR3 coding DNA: TGTGCCAGCAGCCTCGGGGGAGCTAGCACAGATACGCAGTATTTT.

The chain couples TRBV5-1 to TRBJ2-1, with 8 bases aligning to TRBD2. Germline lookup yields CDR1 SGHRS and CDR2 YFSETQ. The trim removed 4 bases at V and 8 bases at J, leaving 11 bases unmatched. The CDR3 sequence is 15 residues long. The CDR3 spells CASSLSGGFRDEQFF. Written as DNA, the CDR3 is TGCGCCAGCAGCCTGAGCGGGGGATTTAGGGATGAGCAGTTCTTC.

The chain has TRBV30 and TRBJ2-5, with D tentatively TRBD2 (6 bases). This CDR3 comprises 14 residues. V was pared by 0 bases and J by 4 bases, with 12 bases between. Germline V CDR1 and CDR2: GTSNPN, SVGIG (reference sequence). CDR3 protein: CAWSVGGSGETQYF. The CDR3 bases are TGTGCCTGGAGTGTAGGCGGTAGCGGAGAGACCCAGTACTTC.

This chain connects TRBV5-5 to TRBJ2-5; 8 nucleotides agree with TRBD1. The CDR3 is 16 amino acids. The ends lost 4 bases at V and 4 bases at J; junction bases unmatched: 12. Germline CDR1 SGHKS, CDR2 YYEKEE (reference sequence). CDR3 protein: CASSLQGQGVGETQYF. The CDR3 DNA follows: TGTGCCAGCAGCCTACAAGGACAGGGCGTCGGAGAGACCCAGTACTTC.

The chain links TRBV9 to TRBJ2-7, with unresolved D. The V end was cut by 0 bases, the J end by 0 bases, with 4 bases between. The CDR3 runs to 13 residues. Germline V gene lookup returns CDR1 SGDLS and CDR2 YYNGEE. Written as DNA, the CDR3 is TGTGCCAGCAGCGTAGACAGCTCCTACGAGCAGTACTTC. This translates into CASSVDSSYEQYF.

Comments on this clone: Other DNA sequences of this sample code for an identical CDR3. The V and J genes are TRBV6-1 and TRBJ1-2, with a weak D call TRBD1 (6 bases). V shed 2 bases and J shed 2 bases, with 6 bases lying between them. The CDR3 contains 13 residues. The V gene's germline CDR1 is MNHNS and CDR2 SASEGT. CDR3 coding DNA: TGTGCCAGCAGTGAACAGGGGAACTATGGCTACACCTTC. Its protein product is CASSEQGNYGYTF.

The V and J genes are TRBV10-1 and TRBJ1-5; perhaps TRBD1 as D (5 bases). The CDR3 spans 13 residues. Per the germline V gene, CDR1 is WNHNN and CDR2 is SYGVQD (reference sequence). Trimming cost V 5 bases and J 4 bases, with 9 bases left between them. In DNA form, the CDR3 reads TGCGCCAGCAGTTCGGGGGGGAATCAGCCCCAGCATTTT. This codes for CASSSGGNQPQHF.